A single sample gave rise to the 21 T cell receptor beta chains below, sequenced in a study of T cell responses to AZD1222 COVID-19 vaccine. Clones were read by immunoSEQ multiplex PCR, and TCRdb kept only the in-frame ones, dropping some. The profile covers about 160,000 clones, with around 89% appearing a single time and around 4.5% taken by the ten largest. This sample comprised peripheral blood, obtained 28 days after the second AZD1222 dose. These receptors were obtained from an adult who received the AZD1222 COVID-19 vaccine.

This clone was found once. V is TRBV6-1 and J is TRBJ2-7; D is unclear. This CDR3 has 12 amino acids. Germline loops: CDR1 MNHNS, CDR2 SASEGT. V was pared by 5 bases and J by 3 bases, with 8 bases between. CDR3 residues: CASSYVGYEQYF. DNA of the CDR3: TGTGCCAGCAGTTATGTGGGCTACGAGCAGTACTTC.

This clone appeared a single time. The chain has TRBV6-4 and TRBJ2-1; D unresolved. Trimming took 10 bases from V and 7 from J, leaving 5 bases between them. CDR1 is MRHNA, CDR2 SNTAGT, per germline. The CDR3 is 9 residues long. The DNA of the CDR3 is TGTGCCACTCCTAATGAGCAGTTCTTC. As protein: CATPNEQFF.

This chain links TRBV7-7 with TRBJ2-1; 8 bases fit TRBD1. V gave up 6 bases and J gave up 2 bases; unmatched junction bases: 6. Looked up from germline, CDR1 is SSHAT and CDR2 is FNYEAQ (reference sequence). This CDR3 is 15 amino acids long. The CDR3 DNA reads as TGTGCCAGCAGTTATTCAGGGGGCCCCTACAATGAGCAGTTCTTC. Translation gives CASSYSGGPYNEQFF.

The chain carries TRBV3-1 (or the pseudogene TRBV3-2) and TRBJ2-7; 8 bases map to TRBD2. Germline V gene lookup returns CDR1 LGHDT and CDR2 YNNKEL (reference sequence). CDR3 size: 15 residues. V shed 0 bases, J shed 6 bases, and the junction held 7 bases outside the gene matches. The CDR3 sequence is CASSQDRGLASEQYF. DNA for the CDR3: TGTGCCAGCAGCCAAGACCGAGGACTAGCATCCGAGCAGTACTTC.

The V and J genes are TRBV10-3 and TRBJ2-3; 9 bases are shared with TRBD1. With V trimmed by 3 bases and J by 4 bases, 5 bases remained unmatched. The germline V gene has CDR1 ENHRY and CDR2 SYGVKD. The CDR3 has 15 amino acids. DNA for the CDR3: TGTGCCATCAGTGATAATACAGGGGGCCCAGATACGCAGTATTTT. Amino acids: CAISDNTGGPDTQYF.

The chain recombines TRBV14 with TRBJ2-1; TRBD2 aligns across 7 bases. CDR3 length: 15 residues. The J segment lost 7 bases and the V segment lost 7 bases, leaving 13 bases of the junction unmatched. CDR1 is SGHDN and CDR2 is FVKESK in the germline V gene. The CDR3 reads CASKGVAGRGNEQFF. CDR3 DNA: TGTGCCAGCAAAGGGGTAGCAGGGAGGGGAAATGAGCAGTTCTTC. Looking up the rest from reference TRBV14 and TRBJ2-1 gives the full variable domain: EAGVTQFPSHSVIEKGQTVTLRCDPISGHDNLYWYRRVMGKEIKFLLHFVKESKQDESGMPNNRFLAERTGGTYSTLKVQPAELEDSGVYFCASKGVAGRGNEQFFGPGTRLTVL.

The table lists this clone with a count of one. This chain joins TRBV10-3 and TRBJ1-4; a possible D gene is TRBD1 (6 bases). Deletions cut 0 bases from V and 6 bases from J, with 11 bases between. This CDR3 has 15 amino acids. CDR1 is ENHRY, CDR2 SYGVKD, per germline. Here the CDR3 DNA reads TGTGCCATCAGTGAGTCAGGGGGGCGCGATGAAAAACTGTTTTTT. Its translation: CAISESGGRDEKLFF.

Worth noting for this clone: A junction end diverges from the germline sequence, so it may reflect a read error. The rearrangement joins TRBV6-9 to TRBJ1-3; D unresolved. The CDR3 runs 14 residues. Germline CDR1 and CDR2: MNHGY and SVAAGI. The CDR3 region has the DNA TGTGCCAGCAGAAACCTTGTACGGGGAAGCACCATATATTTT. Translation gives CASRNLVRGSTIYF.

CDR3: CASSLGQTLSEQYF. The CDR3 DNA is TGTGCCAGCAGCCTAGGACAGACACTCTCCGAGCAGTACTTC. This chain joins TRBV28 and TRBJ2-7, with D perhaps matching TRBD1 (6 bases). Germline values: CDR1 MDHEN, CDR2 SYDVKM. Trimming cost V 6 bases and J 6 bases, with 18 bases left between them. The CDR3 runs 14 residues.

This clone was found a few times. The chain combines TRBV6-2 or TRBV6-3 with TRBJ2-6; D perhaps matches TRBD1 (6 bases). V shed 6 bases and J shed 0 bases, with 12 bases lying between them. In germline, CDR1 is MNHEY, CDR2 SVGEGT. This CDR3 region has 16 residues. The CDR3 DNA sequence: TGTGCCAGCAGCGATCCGGACAGCTCTGGGGCCAACGTCCTGACTTTC. It specifies CASSDPDSSGANVLTF.

The J gene is TRBJ2-7, the V gene TRBV11-3; D might be TRBD2 (6 bases). Trimming removed 1 base at V and 0 bases at J, with 19 bases between. The germline gives CDR1 SGHNT, CDR2 YENEEA. CDR3 length: 18 amino acids. CDR3 loop: CASSLVLLARESSYEQYF. CDR3 coding DNA: TGTGCCAGCAGCTTAGTTCTACTTGCTCGGGAGAGCTCCTACGAGCAGTACTTC.

This chain uses TRBV28 with TRBJ1-5; D gene uncertain. The ends were cut back, 10 bases at V and 7 bases at J, with 14 bases in the middle. The CDR3 spans 12 residues. Germline CDR1 and CDR2: MDHEN and SYDVKM. The CDR3 region has the DNA TGTGCCACCGCAACGTCGAACCAGCCCCAGCATTTT. Amino acids: CATATSNQPQHF.

The rearrangement joins TRBV2 to TRBJ1-1; D ambiguous. Germline V CDR1 and CDR2: SNHLY, FYNNEI. The V end was cut by 8 bases, the J end by 4 bases, with 8 bases between. This CDR3 has 11 residues. CDR3 loop: CASDLSTEAFF. DNA for the CDR3: TGTGCCAGCGACCTCAGCACTGAAGCTTTCTTT.

The chain joins TRBV7-8 to TRBJ1-3; D is unclear. Germline-derived CDR1 and CDR2 are SGHVS and FQNEAQ. V lost 1 base to trimming and J lost 4 bases, with 11 bases between them. The CDR3 contains 15 residues. CDR3 nucleotide sequence: TGTGCCAGCAGCTTAGATGTAGGGCGGGGAAACACCATATATTTT. It encodes CASSLDVGRGNTIYF.

V is TRBV7-8 and J is TRBJ1-4; the D gene is possibly TRBD1 (5 bases). Germline assignment: CDR1 SGHVS and CDR2 FQNEAQ. The ends were cut back, 5 bases at V and 11 bases at J, with 21 bases in the middle. This CDR3 has 15 amino acids. CDR3 region: CASSPDQMGGYKLFF. The CDR3 DNA follows: TGTGCCAGCAGCCCCGACCAGATGGGGGGATATAAACTGTTTTTT.

J is TRBJ1-4 and V is TRBV6-6; D is possibly TRBD1 (5 bases). This CDR3 has 15 amino acids. Trimming took 3 bases from V and 3 from J, leaving 11 bases between them. The germline CDR1 and CDR2 sequences are MNHNY and SVGAGI (reference sequence). The CDR3 loop is CASSYLGGANEKLFF. The CDR3 bases are TGTGCCAGCAGTTATTTGGGGGGGGCTAATGAAAAACTGTTTTTT.

The chain is built from TRBV12-3 or TRBV12-4 and TRBJ1-3; the D is unclear. The CDR3 is 12 amino acids. V lost 2 bases and J lost 9, with 8 bases in between. DNA for the CDR3: TGTGCCAGCAGTTTACAGCGACTCACCATATATTTT. It yields the protein CASSLQRLTIYF.

The chain has TRBV18 and TRBJ2-3; no firm D call. V lost 2 bases and J lost 7, with 16 bases in between. The germline CDR1 and CDR2 sequences are KGHSH and LQKENI. CDR3 length equals 15 residues. The CDR3 bases are TGTGCCAGCTCACCAGTAGACACAACCTACCATACGCAGTATTTT. Translation gives CASSPVDTTYHTQYF. Full variable domain (rest looked up from reference TRBV18 and TRBJ2-3): NAGVMQNPRHLVRRRGQEARLRCSPMKGHSHVYWYRQLPEEGLKFMVYLQKENIIDESGMPKERFSAEFPKEGPSILRIQQVVRGDSAAYFCASSPVDTTYHTQYFGPGTRLTVL.

The chain recombines TRBV15 with TRBJ2-7, with 7 bases fitting TRBD1. Germline lookup yields CDR1 LNHNV and CDR2 YYDKDF (reference sequence). Trimming at V came to 3 bases and at J to 5 bases, leaving 10 bases not matched to a gene. The length of the CDR3 is 15 residues. This CDR3 is CATSSWNRGNDEQYF. The CDR3 DNA is TGTGCCACCAGCAGTTGGAACAGGGGTAACGACGAGCAGTACTTC. The complete variable domain, with remaining parts taken from reference TRBV15 and TRBJ2-7, reads DAMVIQNPRYQVTQFGKPVTLSCSQTLNHNVMYWYQQKSSQAPKLLFHYYDKDFNNEADTPDNFQSRRPNTSFCFLDIRSPGLGDTAMYLCATSSWNRGNDEQYFGPGTRLTVT.

The table lists this clone with many counts. The identical CDR3 is also encoded by other nucleotide sequences in the sample. The chain uses TRBV27 and TRBJ1-1; no clear D gene. The germline gives CDR1 MNHEY, CDR2 SMNVEV (reference sequence). CDR3 length: 13 residues. The V gene lost 3 bases and the J gene lost 3 bases, with 8 bases spanning the gap. The CDR3 region has the DNA TGTGCCAGCAGTTTGGGCGTCTACACTGAAGCTTTCTTT. This sequence encodes CASSLGVYTEAFF.

The chain carries TRBV4-1 and TRBJ1-6, with D perhaps TRBD1 (6 bases). The germline gives CDR1 MGHRA, CDR2 YSYEKL. The CDR3 has 17 residues. Trimming stripped 1 base from V and 4 bases from J, with 14 bases between. CDR3 protein: CASSQGGRGTYNSPLHF. The DNA for the CDR3 is TGCGCCAGCAGCCAAGGTGGTAGGGGGACTTATAATTCACCCCTCCACTTT.